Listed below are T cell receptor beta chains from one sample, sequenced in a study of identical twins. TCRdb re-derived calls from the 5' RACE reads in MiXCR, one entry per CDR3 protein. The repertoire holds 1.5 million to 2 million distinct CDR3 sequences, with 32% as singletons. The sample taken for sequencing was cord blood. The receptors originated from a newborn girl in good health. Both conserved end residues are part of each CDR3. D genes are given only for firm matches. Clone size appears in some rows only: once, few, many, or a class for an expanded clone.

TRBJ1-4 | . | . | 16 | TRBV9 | CASSPRPPATNEKLFF | TGTGCCAGCAGCCCACGCCCCCCTGCAACTAATGAAAAACTGTTTTTT
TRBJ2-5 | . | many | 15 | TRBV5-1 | CASSLRAGYQETQYF | TGCGCCAGCAGCTTAAGGGCGGGGTACCAAGAGACCCAGTACTTC
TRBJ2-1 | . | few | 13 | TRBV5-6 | CASSPSPSYEQFF | TGTGCCAGCAGCCCCTCCCCGTCGTATGAGCAGTTCTTC
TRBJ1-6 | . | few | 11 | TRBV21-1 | CAGGINSPLHF | TGTGCTGGGGGGATTAATTCACCCCTCCACTTT
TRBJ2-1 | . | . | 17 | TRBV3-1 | CASSQDASLGWRNEQFF | TGTGCCAGCAGCCAAGATGCTAGCCTCGGTTGGAGAAATGAGCAGTTCTTC
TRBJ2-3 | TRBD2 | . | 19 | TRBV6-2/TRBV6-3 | CASSYPLSGPSYLTDTQYF | TGTGCCAGCAGTTACCCCCTTAGCGGGCCCTCTTATCTCACAGATACGCAGTATTTT
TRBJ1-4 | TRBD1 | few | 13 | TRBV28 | CASSPTGGGKLFF | TGTGCCAGCAGTCCCACAGGGGGCGGAAAACTGTTTTTT
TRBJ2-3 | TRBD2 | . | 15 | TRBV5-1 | CASSFSVGGADTQYF | TGCGCCAGCAGCTTCTCGGTCGGGGGGGCAGATACGCAGTATTTT
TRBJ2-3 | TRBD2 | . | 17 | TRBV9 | CASSVAGLAGATDTQYF | TGTGCCAGCAGCGTAGCGGGACTAGCGGGAGCCACAGATACGCAGTATTTT
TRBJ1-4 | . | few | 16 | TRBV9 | CASSVRGDLPNEKLFF | TGTGCCAGCAGCGTTCGGGGGGATCTACCTAATGAAAAACTGTTTTTT
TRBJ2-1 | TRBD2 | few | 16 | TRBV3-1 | CASSQVGLAGHNEQFF | TGTGCCAGCAGCCAAGTCGGATTAGCGGGACACAATGAGCAGTTCTTC
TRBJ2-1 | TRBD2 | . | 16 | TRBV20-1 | CSASPRLAGYYNEQFF | TGCAGTGCTAGCCCTAGACTAGCGGGGTACTACAATGAGCAGTTCTTC
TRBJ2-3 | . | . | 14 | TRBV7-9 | CAGARTESTDTQYF | TGTGCCGGGGCAAGGACGGAGAGCACAGATACGCAGTATTTT
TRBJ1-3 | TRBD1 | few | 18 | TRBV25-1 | CASSELGQGAVSGNTIYF | TGTGCCAGCAGTGAACTCGGACAGGGGGCCGTCTCTGGAAACACCATATATTTT
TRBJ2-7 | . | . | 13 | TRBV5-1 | CASRGDLLWEQYF | TGCGCCAGCAGAGGGGACCTGTTATGGGAGCAGTACTTC
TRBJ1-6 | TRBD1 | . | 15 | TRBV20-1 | CSASLGGRWNSPLHF | TGCAGTGCTAGTTTAGGGGGCCGGTGGAATTCACCCCTCCACTTT
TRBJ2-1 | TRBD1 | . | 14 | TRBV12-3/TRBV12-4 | CASRPYRGLETQFF | TGTGCCAGCAGGCCATACAGGGGGCTAGAGACCCAGTTCTTC
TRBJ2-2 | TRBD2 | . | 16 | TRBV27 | CASSLSQREVTGELFF | TGTGCCAGCAGTTTATCTCAACGGGAGGTCACCGGGGAGCTGTTTTTT
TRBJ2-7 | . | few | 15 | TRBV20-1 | CSARDRWVGLYEQYF | TGCAGTGCTAGAGATAGATGGGTCGGCCTCTACGAGCAGTACTTC
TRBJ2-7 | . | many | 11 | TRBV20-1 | CSASRQGEQYF | TGCAGTGCTAGTCGGCAGGGCGAGCAGTACTTC
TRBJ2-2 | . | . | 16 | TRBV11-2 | CASSSSRALNTGELFF | TGTGCCAGCAGCTCAAGCAGGGCCCTGAACACCGGGGAGCTGTTTTTT
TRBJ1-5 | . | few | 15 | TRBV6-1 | CASTTGIYLNQPQHF | TGTGCCAGCACAACGGGCATATACCTAAATCAGCCCCAGCATTTT
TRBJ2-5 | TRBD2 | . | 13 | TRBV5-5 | CASSSAGEETQYF | TGTGCCAGCAGCTCCGCGGGGGAAGAGACCCAGTACTTC
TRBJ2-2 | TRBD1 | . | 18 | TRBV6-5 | CASSYSRKPGQGAGELFF | TGTGCCAGCAGTTACAGTAGGAAACCGGGACAGGGGGCCGGGGAGCTGTTTTTT
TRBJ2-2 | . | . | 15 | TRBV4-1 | CASSLGLSWSGELFF | TGCGCCAGCAGCCTGGGTCTTTCGTGGTCCGGGGAGCTGTTTTTT
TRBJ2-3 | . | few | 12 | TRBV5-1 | CASSPGTNGQYF | TGCGCCAGCAGCCCCGGGACCAACGGGCAGTATTTT
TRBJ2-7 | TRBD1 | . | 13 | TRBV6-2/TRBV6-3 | CASSTWTGVEQYF | TGTGCCAGCAGTACCTGGACAGGGGTTGAGCAGTACTTC
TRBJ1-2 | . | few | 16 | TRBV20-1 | CSAQEQRYWPGYGYTF | TGCAGTGCGCAGGAACAACGGTATTGGCCAGGATATGGCTACACCTTC
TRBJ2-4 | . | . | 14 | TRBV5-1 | CASSPELAKNVQYF | TGCGCCAGCAGCCCGGAGCTAGCCAAAAACGTTCAGTACTTC
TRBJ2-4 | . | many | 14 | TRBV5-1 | CASSLEFNAYIQYF | TGCGCCAGCAGCTTGGAGTTCAACGCGTACATTCAGTACTTC
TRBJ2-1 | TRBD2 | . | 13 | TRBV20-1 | CSASGLAGGQQFF | TGCAGTGCTTCCGGACTAGCGGGGGGTCAGCAGTTCTTC
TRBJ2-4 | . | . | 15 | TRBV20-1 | CSARGSPKAKNIQYF | TGCAGTGCTAGAGGATCCCCCAAGGCCAAAAACATTCAGTACTTC
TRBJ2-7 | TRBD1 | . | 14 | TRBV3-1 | CASSQDYRGDEQYF | TGTGCCAGCAGCCAAGATTACAGGGGGGACGAGCAGTACTTC
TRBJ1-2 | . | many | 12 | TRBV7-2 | CASSLGTSGYTF | TGTGCCAGCAGCTTAGGGACATCTGGCTACACCTTC
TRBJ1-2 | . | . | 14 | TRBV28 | CASSSSGRYYGYTF | TGTGCCAGCAGTTCCTCGGGCCGATACTATGGCTACACCTTC
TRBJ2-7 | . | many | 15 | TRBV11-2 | CASSPAASNWDEQYF | TGTGCCAGCAGCCCTGCGGCTTCTAACTGGGACGAGCAGTACTTC
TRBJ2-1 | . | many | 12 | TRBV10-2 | CASSERDNEQFF | TGTGCCAGCAGTGAAAGGGACAATGAGCAGTTCTTC
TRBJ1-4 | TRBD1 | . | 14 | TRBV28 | CASSSGTGLEKLFF | TGTGCCAGCAGTTCTGGGACAGGCTTGGAGAAACTGTTTTTT
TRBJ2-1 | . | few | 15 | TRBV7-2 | CASSSRALPNNEQFF | TGTGCCAGCAGCTCGCGGGCCCTACCAAACAATGAGCAGTTCTTC
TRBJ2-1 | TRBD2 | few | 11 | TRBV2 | CASSVRGGSFF | TGTGCCAGCAGTGTTCGGGGGGGCTCGTTCTTC
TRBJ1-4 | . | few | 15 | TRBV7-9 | CASSRLRDGDEKLFF | TGTGCCAGCAGCCGACTTAGGGACGGGGATGAAAAACTGTTTTTT
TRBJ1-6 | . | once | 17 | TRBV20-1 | CSARPNGVNSYNSPLHF | TGCAGTGCTCGACCGAATGGCGTTAACTCCTATAATTCACCCCTCCACTTT
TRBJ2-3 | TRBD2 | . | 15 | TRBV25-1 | CASSDGGRAADTQYF | TGTGCCAGCAGTGACGGCGGGAGGGCCGCAGATACGCAGTATTTT
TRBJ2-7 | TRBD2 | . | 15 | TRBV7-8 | CATAFGLAGVNEQYF | TGTGCCACCGCATTTGGCCTAGCGGGAGTCAATGAGCAGTACTTC